This T cell receptor beta chain was identified in a study of STAT5B mutations in CD4+ large granular lymphocyte leukemia. Sequencing was at survey level. Authors' methods: Lowest detectable productive clonotype frequency was 2.59 x 10-5. Clones were read by immunoSEQ multiplex PCR, and TCRdb kept only the in-frame ones, dropping some. The V and J calls and the clone size are those of that table, but D and trimming were determined from the DNA. The sample yields about 4,900 clones, 85% to 90% seen once. Germline loops: CDR1 MNHEY, CDR2 SVGAGI. Losses at the gene ends were 4 bases for V and 7 bases for J; bases not matched to a gene: 6. This CDR3 is built from 14 residues.

The chain is built from TRBV6-5 and TRBJ1-3; 8 bases map to TRBD1. The sequence was collected from a man aged 40-50 years with CD4+ T-cell large granular lymphocyte leukemia. The sample taken for sequencing was PBMCs. The CDR3 loop is CASSSDRAENTIYF. The CDR3 coding sequence is TGTGCCAGCAGTTCGGACAGGGCGGAGAACACCATATATTTT.